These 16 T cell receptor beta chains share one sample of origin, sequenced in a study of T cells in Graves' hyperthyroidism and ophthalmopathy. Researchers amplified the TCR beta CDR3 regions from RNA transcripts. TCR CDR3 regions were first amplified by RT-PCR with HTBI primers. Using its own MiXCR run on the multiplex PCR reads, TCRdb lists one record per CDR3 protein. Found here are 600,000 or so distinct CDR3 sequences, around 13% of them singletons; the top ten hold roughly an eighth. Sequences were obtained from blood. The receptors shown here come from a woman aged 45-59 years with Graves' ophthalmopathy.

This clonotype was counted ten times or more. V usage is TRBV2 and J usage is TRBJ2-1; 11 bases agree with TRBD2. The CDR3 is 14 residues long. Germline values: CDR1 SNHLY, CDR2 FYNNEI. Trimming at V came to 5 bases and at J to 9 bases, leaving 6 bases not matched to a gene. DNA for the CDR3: TGTGCCAGCAGTAAGATAGCGGGAGGGGGTGAGCAGTTCTTC. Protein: CASSKIAGGGEQFF.

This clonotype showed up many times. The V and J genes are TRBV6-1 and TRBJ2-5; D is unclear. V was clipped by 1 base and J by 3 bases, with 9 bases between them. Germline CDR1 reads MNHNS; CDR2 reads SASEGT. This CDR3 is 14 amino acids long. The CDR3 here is CASSEVVEKETQYF. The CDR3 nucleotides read TGTGCCAGCAGTGAAGTCGTAGAGAAAGAGACCCAGTACTTC.

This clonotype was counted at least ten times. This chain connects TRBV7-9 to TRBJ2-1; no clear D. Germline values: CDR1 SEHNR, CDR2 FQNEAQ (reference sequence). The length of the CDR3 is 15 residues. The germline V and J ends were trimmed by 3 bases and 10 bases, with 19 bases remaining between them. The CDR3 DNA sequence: TGTGCCAGCAGCTTTTTGTCTTCCCGCCTGGGCGAGCAGTTCTTC. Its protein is CASSFLSSRLGEQFF.

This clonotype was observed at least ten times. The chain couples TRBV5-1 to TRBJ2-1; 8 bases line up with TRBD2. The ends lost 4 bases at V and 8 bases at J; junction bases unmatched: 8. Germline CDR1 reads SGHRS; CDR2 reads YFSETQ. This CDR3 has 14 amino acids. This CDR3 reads CASSTSAGAYEQFF. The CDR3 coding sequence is TGCGCCAGCAGCACGTCAGCGGGAGCCTATGAGCAGTTCTTC. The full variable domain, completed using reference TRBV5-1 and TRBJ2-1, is KAGVTQTPRYLIKTRGQQVTLSCSPISGHRSVSWYQQTPGQGLQFLFEYFSETQRNKGNFPGRFSGRQFSNSRSEMNVSTLELGDSALYLCASSTSAGAYEQFFGPGTRLTVL.

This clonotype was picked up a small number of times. CDR3: CASSLGTGFDQPQHF. For the CDR3, the DNA is TGCGCCAGCAGCCTGGGGACAGGGTTTGATCAGCCCCAGCATTTT. The chain carries TRBV5-1 and TRBJ1-5; 9 bases agree with TRBD1. After removal of 4 bases from V and 5 bases from J, the junction contained 7 bases not matched to a gene. The CDR3 sequence is 15 residues long. Germline CDR1 is SGHRS and CDR2 is YFSETQ.

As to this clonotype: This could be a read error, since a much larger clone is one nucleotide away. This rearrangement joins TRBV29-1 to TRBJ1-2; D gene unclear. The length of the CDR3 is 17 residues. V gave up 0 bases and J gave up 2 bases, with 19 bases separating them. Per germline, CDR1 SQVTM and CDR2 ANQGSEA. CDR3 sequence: CSVEETTEAPGNYGYTF. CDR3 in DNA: TGCAGCGTTGAAGAAACTACAGAGGCCCCTGGAAACTATGGCTACACCTTC.

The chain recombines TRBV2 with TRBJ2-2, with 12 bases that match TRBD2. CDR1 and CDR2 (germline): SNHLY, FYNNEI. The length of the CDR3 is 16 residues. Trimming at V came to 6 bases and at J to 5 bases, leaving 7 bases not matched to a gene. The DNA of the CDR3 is TGTGCCAGCAGCAGACTAGCGGGAGTTCGTACCGGGGAGCTGTTTTTT. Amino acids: CASSRLAGVRTGELFF.

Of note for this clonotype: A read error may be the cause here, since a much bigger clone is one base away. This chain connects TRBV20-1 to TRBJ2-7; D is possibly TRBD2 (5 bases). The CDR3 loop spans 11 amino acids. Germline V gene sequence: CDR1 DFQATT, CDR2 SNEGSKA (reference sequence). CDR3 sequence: CSARGDNELYF. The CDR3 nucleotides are TGCAGTGCTAGGGGAGATAACGAGCTGTACTTC.

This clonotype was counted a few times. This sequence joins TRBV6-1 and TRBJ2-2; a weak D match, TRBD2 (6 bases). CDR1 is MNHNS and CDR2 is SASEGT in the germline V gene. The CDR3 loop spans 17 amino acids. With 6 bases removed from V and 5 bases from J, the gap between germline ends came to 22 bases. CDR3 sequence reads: CASRPAGNRGGTGELFF. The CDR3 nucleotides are TGTGCCAGCAGACCCGCGGGGAACCGAGGTGGGACCGGGGAGCTGTTTTTT.

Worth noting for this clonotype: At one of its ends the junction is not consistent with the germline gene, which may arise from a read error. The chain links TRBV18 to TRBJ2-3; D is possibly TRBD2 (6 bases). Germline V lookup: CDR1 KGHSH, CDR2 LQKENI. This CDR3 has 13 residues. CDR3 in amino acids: CASSRTNTDTQCF. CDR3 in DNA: TGTGCCAGCTCACGGACTAACACAGATACGCAGTGTTTT.

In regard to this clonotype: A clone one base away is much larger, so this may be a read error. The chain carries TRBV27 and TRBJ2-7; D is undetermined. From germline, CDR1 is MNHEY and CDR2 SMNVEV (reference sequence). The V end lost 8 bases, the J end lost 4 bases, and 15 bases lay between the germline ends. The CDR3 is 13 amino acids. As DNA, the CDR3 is TGTGCCAGCGGAAATGGGATGGGATACGAGCAGTACTTC. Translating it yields CASGNGMGYEQYF.

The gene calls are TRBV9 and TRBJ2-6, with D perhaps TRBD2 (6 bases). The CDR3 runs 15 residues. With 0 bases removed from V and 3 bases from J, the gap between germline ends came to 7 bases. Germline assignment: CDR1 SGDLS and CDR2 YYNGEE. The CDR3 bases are TGTGCCAGCAGCGTAGCCGGGAGTGGGGCCAACGTCCTGACTTTC. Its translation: CASSVAGSGANVLTF.

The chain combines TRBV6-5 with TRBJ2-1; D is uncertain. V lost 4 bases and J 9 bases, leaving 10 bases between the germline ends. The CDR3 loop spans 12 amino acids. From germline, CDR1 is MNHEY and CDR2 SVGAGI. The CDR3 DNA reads TGTGCCAGCAGTTCAATAGCATCTGAGCAGTTCTTC. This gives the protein CASSSIASEQFF.

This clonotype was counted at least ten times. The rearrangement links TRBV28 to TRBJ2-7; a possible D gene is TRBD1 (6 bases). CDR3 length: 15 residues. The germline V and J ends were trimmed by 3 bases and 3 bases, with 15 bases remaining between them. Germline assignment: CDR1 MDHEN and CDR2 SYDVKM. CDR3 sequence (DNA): TGTGCCAGCAGTTTTTTCGGGACAAGCCACTACGAGCAGTACTTC. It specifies CASSFFGTSHYEQYF.

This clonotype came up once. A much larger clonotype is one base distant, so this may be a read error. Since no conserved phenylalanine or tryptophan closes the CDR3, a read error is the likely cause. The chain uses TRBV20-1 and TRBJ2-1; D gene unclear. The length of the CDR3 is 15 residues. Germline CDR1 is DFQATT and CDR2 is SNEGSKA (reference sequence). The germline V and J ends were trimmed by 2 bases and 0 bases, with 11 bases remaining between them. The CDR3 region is CSARSAGPSYNEQFL. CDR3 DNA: TGCAGTGCTAGATCCGCCGGGCCCTCCTACAATGAGCAGTTCCTC.

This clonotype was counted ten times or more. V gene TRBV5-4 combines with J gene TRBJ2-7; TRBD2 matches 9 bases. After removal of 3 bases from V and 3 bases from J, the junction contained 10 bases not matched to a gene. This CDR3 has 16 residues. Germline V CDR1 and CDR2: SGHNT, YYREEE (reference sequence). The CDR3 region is CASSSGGIAGVYEQYF. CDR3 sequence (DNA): TGTGCCAGCAGCTCCGGGGGCATAGCGGGAGTCTACGAGCAGTACTTC.